The TCR beta chain described here comes from a study of neurological immune-mediated disorders (dated by TCRdb to the late 2010s). Broadly, across the study: Peripheral blood TCR-beta repertoires from HTLV-I-associated myelopathy (HAM/TSP) patients, multiple sclerosis patients and healthy controls were compared by UMI-based sequencing. The approximately 100 TCR-beta libraries included longitudinal samples, technical triplicates and paired sorted CD4+ and CD8+ T-cell subsets alongside PBMC samples. The cohort was made up of about 65 subjects, consisting of about 14 HAM/TSP patients, roughly 35 multiple sclerosis patients and about 20 healthy controls.

The CDR3 measures 16 amino acids from cysteine to phenylalanine. Left in the record is the CDR3 DNA by itself, 48 bases read in frame from the first base. CDR1 and CDR2 were assigned from the germline V gene as SNHLY and FYNNEI. The junction shows trimming of 4 bases on V and 2 bases on J, plus 14 bases between the germline ends. Findings and caveats that apply to the study as a whole: No identical CDR3 amino acid sequences were shared among expanded clones across subjects, suggesting private TCR-beta repertoires in all groups. TCR clonal expansion was greatest in HAM/TSP patients and smallest in MS patients, who ranked below even healthy controls.

The healthy controls were volunteers from blood banks in Maryland, USA. Unsorted PBMC libraries were generated from 2 million PBMCs stored in RNAlater at -80 °C until RNA extraction. Peripheral blood was subjected to Ficoll-Hypaque density gradient centrifugation to isolate PBMCs, which were then cryopreserved in liquid nitrogen. In this sample, this clonotype turned up many times. Its antigen target is currently unknown. Base-call qualities are not available, and no considerably larger clone is one nucleotide away. cDNA synthesis used template-switch 5'RACE with a primer carrying a 10-nucleotide random unique molecular identifier tagging each TCR transcript. Every sequencing run yielded over 190 million TCR-beta sequences covering 15-18 subjects. Total RNA was extracted with the RNeasy kit. Using the KAPA Real-time Library Amplification kit, TCR-beta VDJ regions were amplified with primers for the TCR constant region and the 5'RACE anchor. A first PCR added sample indexes and Illumina adaptors, and a second PCR then raised library yield. After Ampure bead purification, the roughly 650 bp TCR product was size-selected on a 2% E-gel SizeSelection system. Before pooling, library quality was assessed on a Bioanalyzer, concentration was determined with Qubit, and library quantification was performed with the Kapa Library Quantification kit. Libraries were sequenced paired-end 2 x 150 bp on an Illumina HiSeq 2500. To increase sequence diversity, about 23-30% phiX was spiked into each library pool. Turning to the authors' computational methods: The UMI-based MiGEC pipeline processed quality-filtered reads and removed over 80% of raw TCR sequences during error correction. VDJ genes were aligned to IMGT germline references, and clonotypes were defined by unique CDR3 amino acid sequence plus V-J genes. Clonal expansion, Shannon diversity, and CDR3 relatedness (CalcPairwiseDistances, ClusterSamples) were evaluated with VDJtools, and phylogenetic trees were built with CLCbio workbench. Clones with at least 8 unique UMIs were defined as expanded, with this threshold being based on coefficient-of-variation modelling across technical triplicates. The public reads were quality trimmed at Q25 with fastp and then assembled into clones with MiXCR by TCRdb, keeping productive beta chains. When rows share a CDR3 protein, they turn into one entry using the most common DNA and genes. Clone size and V and J calls follow TCRdb, not the original study. The sample records 50,000 or so distinct CDR3 sequences, about an eighth of which are singletons. About 2% of the sample lies in the top ten.

The TCR originated in a man aged 60 to 69 in good health. Recombination linked TRBV2 to TRBJ2-2; 5 matching bases give a weak D call of TRBD1. Sample: PBMCs. The nucleotide sequence is TGTGCCAGCAGTGCACGTGGTGGGGCTAACACCGGGGAGCTGTTTTTT. This is translated as CASSARGGANTGELFF.